One and the same sample provided the 16 T cell receptor beta chains below, sequenced in a study of identical twins. TCRdb called the 5' RACE reads again in MiXCR, with one record for every CDR3 protein. The table includes some 500,000 distinct CDR3 sequences, 13% to 15% detected once. Separately, the same data were catalogued under a study of yellow fever vaccine responses in identical twins.

The sample comprised CD4+ T cells sorted from blood. These receptors all stem from a woman in her late teens or twenties in good health.

This clonotype was recorded a few times. CDR3 in DNA: TGTGCCAGCAGTCCGGCCCAGTATGAGCAGTTCTTC. Translating it yields CASSPAQYEQFF. V usage is TRBV11-2 and J usage is TRBJ2-1; D gene uncertain. CDR3 length: 12 amino acids. V was pared by 6 bases and J by 8 bases, with 11 bases between. Germline V CDR1 and CDR2: SGHAT, FQNNGV. The variable domain in full, completed from reference TRBV11-2 and TRBJ2-1, reads EAGVAQSPRYKIIEKRQSVAFWCNPISGHATLYWYQQILGQGPKLLIQFQNNGVVDDSQLPKDRFSAERLKGVDSTLKIQPAKLEDSAVYLCASSPAQYEQFFGPGTRLTVL.

The chain uses TRBV4-3 and TRBJ2-1, with D perhaps being TRBD1 or TRBD2 (5 bases each). Germline V gene lookup returns CDR1 LGHNA and CDR2 YSLEER. Trimming took 1 base from V and 0 from J, leaving 10 bases between them. CDR3 size: 16 residues. This CDR3 reads CASSQGHGASYNEQFF. The CDR3 bases are TGCGCCAGCAGCCAAGGGCACGGGGCCTCCTACAATGAGCAGTTCTTC.

Notes on this clonotype: Sequence at one end of the junction differs from germline and may be a read error. This chain connects TRBV12-3 or TRBV12-4 to TRBJ2-7, with D perhaps assigned TRBD1 or TRBD2 (5 bases each). This CDR3 region has 18 residues. CDR3 loop: CAISPPFPPGPSSYEQYF. The CDR3 DNA follows: TGTGCCATCAGTCCCCCATTTCCCCCGGGGCCAAGCTCCTACGAGCAGTACTTC.

A few counts support this clonotype. The J gene is TRBJ2-6, the V gene TRBV6-4; D is unresolved. Trimming cost V 0 bases and J 0 bases, with 3 bases left between them. The CDR3 contains 15 residues. Germline CDR1 MRHNA, CDR2 SNTAGT. The CDR3 sequence is CASSDSDSGANVLTF. The DNA for the CDR3 is TGTGCCAGCAGTGACTCAGACTCTGGGGCCAACGTCCTGACTTTC.

V and J are TRBV29-1 and TRBJ1-1, with TRBD1 identical over 8 bases. The germline V gene encodes CDR1 SQVTM and CDR2 ANQGSEA. The J segment lost 2 bases and the V segment lost 7 bases, leaving 3 bases of the junction unmatched. The CDR3 sequence is 12 residues long. The CDR3 loop is CSGDRINTEAFF. DNA of the CDR3: TGCAGCGGGGACAGGATCAACACTGAAGCTTTCTTT. The whole variable domain, filled in from reference TRBV29-1 and TRBJ1-1, reads SAVISQKPSRDICQRGTSLTIQCQVDSQVTMMFWYRQQPGQSLTLIATANQGSEATYESGFVIDKFPISRPNLTFSTLTVSNMSPEDSSIYLCSGDRINTEAFFGQGTRLTVV.

This clonotype was counted only a few times. The chain combines TRBV5-1 with TRBJ2-1; 7 nucleotides line up with TRBD2. This CDR3 is 16 amino acids long. V trimming: 8 bases; J trimming: 7 bases; junction bases outside the gene matches: 18. Germline CDR1 SGHRS, CDR2 YFSETQ. The CDR3 loop reads CASKFVVGGSPNEQFF. CDR3 DNA sequence: TGCGCCAGTAAATTTGTCGTCGGGGGGTCTCCGAATGAGCAGTTCTTC.

V and J are TRBV29-1 and TRBJ2-7; 9 nucleotides agree with TRBD2. Germline V gene sequence: CDR1 SQVTM, CDR2 ANQGSEA. Trimming at V came to 4 bases and at J to 4 bases, leaving 5 bases not matched to a gene. This CDR3 comprises 13 residues. DNA for the CDR3: TGCAGCGTTGCTCCTAGCGGGAAGTACGAGCAGTACTTC. As protein: CSVAPSGKYEQYF.

The chain employs TRBV24-1 and TRBJ2-1; 9 bases match TRBD2. The CDR3 contains 16 residues. Trimming removed 4 bases from V and 1 base from J; junction bases left unmatched: 4. The germline CDR1 and CDR2 sequences are KGHDR and SFDVKD. The CDR3 nucleotides read TGTGCCACCAGTGACCCTAGCGGGAAATCCTACAATGAGCAGTTCTTC. Its translation is CATSDPSGKSYNEQFF.

This clonotype turned up a few times. V gene TRBV18 combines with J gene TRBJ2-7, with D perhaps TRBD1 (6 bases). The CDR3 is 15 residues long. The germline CDR1 and CDR2 sequences are KGHSH and LQKENI. V lost 6 bases and J 1 base, leaving 16 bases between the germline ends. The CDR3 coding sequence is TGTGCCAGCTCTCCTCAGTCGACAGGTTCCTACGAGCAGTACTTC. Translation: CASSPQSTGSYEQYF. The variable domain in full, with the rest retrieved from reference TRBV18 and TRBJ2-7, is NAGVMQNPRHLVRRRGQEARLRCSPMKGHSHVYWYRQLPEEGLKFMVYLQKENIIDESGMPKERFSAEFPKEGPSILRIQQVVRGDSAAYFCASSPQSTGSYEQYFGPGTRLTVT.

This chain connects TRBV6-1 to TRBJ2-7; TRBD2 matches 16 bases. V lost 6 bases and J lost 3; bases outside the gene matches: 8. The CDR3 length is 17 residues. Germline loops: CDR1 MNHNS, CDR2 SASEGT. CDR3 loop: CASSPGLAGGLIYEQYF. The CDR3, as DNA: TGTGCCAGCAGCCCGGGACTAGCGGGAGGGTTGATCTACGAGCAGTACTTC.

This clonotype was counted a few times. The gene calls are TRBV3-1 and TRBJ1-6; perhaps TRBD1 as D (5 bases). The CDR3 totals 15 residues. Germline V gene sequence: CDR1 LGHDT, CDR2 YNNKEL (reference sequence). V shed 2 bases and J shed 9 bases, with 14 bases lying between them. CDR3 loop: CASSQPRTFGSPLHF. The CDR3 region has the DNA TGTGCCAGCAGCCAACCAAGGACATTCGGTTCACCCCTCCACTTT.

V is TRBV4-3 and J is TRBJ2-5; tentatively, D is TRBD1 or TRBD2 (5 bases each). Trimming took 0 bases from V and 9 from J, leaving 11 bases between them. From germline, CDR1 is LGHNA and CDR2 YSLEER. This CDR3 contains 13 residues. CDR3 region: CASSQEPGTAQYF. The CDR3 DNA is TGCGCCAGCAGCCAAGAGCCTGGGACGGCCCAGTACTTC.

Ten or more counts support this clonotype. The chain combines TRBV11-2 with TRBJ2-3; 9 bases line up with TRBD1. V gave up 6 bases and J gave up 5 bases; unmatched junction bases: 9. From germline, CDR1 is SGHAT and CDR2 FQNNGV. The CDR3 covers 15 residues. The CDR3, as DNA: TGTGCCAGCAGTCGACAGGGGGTAGGATTAGATACGCAGTATTTT. Its protein is CASSRQGVGLDTQYF.

This clonotype was seen a few times. The rearrangement uses TRBV5-8 and TRBJ2-3; TRBD2 matches at 7 bases. Germline V gene sequence: CDR1 SGHTS, CDR2 YDEGEE. The CDR3 sequence is 14 residues long. After removal of 4 bases from V and 0 bases from J, the junction contained 2 bases not matched to a gene. The CDR3 DNA follows: TGTGCCAGCAGCATTAGCGGGAGCACAGATACGCAGTATTTT. Translated: CASSISGSTDTQYF.

This rearrangement joins TRBV3-1 to TRBJ2-6, with TRBD1 identical over 9 bases. Looked up from germline, CDR1 is LGHDT and CDR2 is YNNKEL (reference sequence). The CDR3 has 16 amino acids. J was trimmed by 1 base and V by 4 bases; bases with no gene match: 2. The CDR3 coding sequence is TGTGCCAGCAGCCGAGACAGGGGGTCTGGGGCCAACGTCCTGACTTTC. This sequence encodes CASSRDRGSGANVLTF.

The J gene is TRBJ2-7, the V gene TRBV12-3 or TRBV12-4; TRBD1 is a possible D gene (8 bases). V was clipped by 6 bases and J by 7 bases, with 25 bases between them. The CDR3 length is 16 residues. CDR3 residues: CASSFYQPGQGGEQYF. DNA of the CDR3: TGTGCCAGCAGCTTTTATCAGCCCGGACAGGGAGGGGAGCAGTACTTC.